A single sample gave rise to the 25 T cell receptor beta chains below, sequenced in a study of shared clonotypes between healthy human individuals. The repertoire was sequenced with immunoSEQ multiplex PCR; TCRdb's copy has only in-frame clones and lacks some. The sample consists of millions of clones, 85% to 95% of them appearing once. Sequenced sample: naive CD4+ T cells sorted from blood. The subset was: CD45RA+ positively selected. These receptors were collected from a young man in good health.

The chain has TRBV7-8 and TRBJ1-6; D is unresolved. The CDR3 contains 14 residues. Germline values: CDR1 SGHVS, CDR2 FQNEAQ. The V end was cut by 2 bases, the J end by 10 bases, with 12 bases between. Here the CDR3 DNA reads TGTGCCAGCAGCTTAAGAACCAATGAATCACCCCTCCACTTT. Residues: CASSLRTNESPLHF.

This chain connects TRBV30 to TRBJ1-4; D is unclear. The V gene lost 2 bases and the J gene lost 4 bases, with 17 bases spanning the gap. The CDR3 has 16 amino acids. Germline loops: CDR1 GTSNPN, CDR2 SVGIG (reference sequence). DNA of the CDR3: TGTGCCTGGAGTAAATTATGGGAGCAAGTTAATGAAAAACTGTTTTTT. Encoded protein: CAWSKLWEQVNEKLFF.

In regard to this clone: At the DNA level, this CDR3 is encoded by other sequences in the same sample as well. V is TRBV5-1 and J is TRBJ2-5, with a tentative D call TRBD1 (6 bases). The CDR3 has 15 residues. Looked up from germline, CDR1 is SGHRS and CDR2 is YFSETQ. V was pared by 0 bases and J by 2 bases, with 11 bases between. CDR3 DNA: TGCGCCAGCAGCTTGGGAAGCAGGGGACAAGAGACCCAGTACTTC. Amino acids: CASSLGSRGQETQYF.

This rearrangement joins TRBV7-9 to TRBJ1-3, with 7 bases fitting TRBD1. The CDR3 is 14 residues long. The germline gives CDR1 SEHNR, CDR2 FQNEAQ (reference sequence). V gave up 10 bases and J gave up 2 bases; unmatched junction bases: 8. CDR3 residues: CATGPRGTGNTIYF. CDR3 nucleotide sequence: TGTGCCACGGGGCCCAGGGGGACTGGAAACACCATATATTTT.

This chain joins TRBV11-1 and TRBJ1-5; 7 bases agree with TRBD1. Germline V lookup: CDR1 SGHAT, CDR2 FQDESV (reference sequence). V trimming: 4 bases; J trimming: 3 bases; junction bases outside the gene matches: 3. The CDR3 runs 14 residues. For the CDR3, the DNA is TGTGCCAGCAGCTCTGACAGGGACAATCAGCCCCAGCATTTT. It codes for CASSSDRDNQPQHF.

The chain is built from TRBV9 and TRBJ2-3; 9 bases agree with TRBD2. Germline loops: CDR1 SGDLS, CDR2 YYNGEE. The CDR3 is 16 amino acids. Trimming removed 3 bases from V and 0 bases from J; junction bases left unmatched: 5. CDR3 region: CASSASTSGSTDTQYF. The CDR3, as DNA: TGTGCCAGCAGCGCCTCCACTAGCGGGAGCACAGATACGCAGTATTTT. Based on the CDR3 plus reference TRBV9 and TRBJ2-3, the full variable domain is DSGVTQTPKHLITATGQRVTLRCSPRSGDLSVYWYQQSLDQGLQFLIQYYNGEERAKGNILERFSAQQFPDLHSELNLSSLELGDSALYFCASSASTSGSTDTQYFGPGTRLTVL.

The genes are TRBV5-1 and TRBJ1-1; D not certain. Trimming shortened V by 0 bases and J by 4 bases, and 13 bases separated the two germline ends. The germline gives CDR1 SGHRS, CDR2 YFSETQ. This CDR3 contains 15 residues. This chain's CDR3 is CASSLEAAGGTEAFF. CDR3 coding DNA: TGCGCCAGCAGCTTGGAAGCAGCCGGAGGCACTGAAGCTTTCTTT. Using reference TRBV5-1 and TRBJ1-1 for the parts outside the CDR3, the full variable domain is KAGVTQTPRYLIKTRGQQVTLSCSPISGHRSVSWYQQTPGQGLQFLFEYFSETQRNKGNFPGRFSGRQFSNSRSEMNVSTLELGDSALYLCASSLEAAGGTEAFFGQGTRLTVV.

V gene TRBV7-2 combines with J gene TRBJ1-5; weak D call: TRBD1 (6 bases). This CDR3 has 14 residues. The germline V gene encodes CDR1 SGHTA and CDR2 FQGNSA. V lost 5 bases to trimming and J lost 1 base, with 9 bases between them. This CDR3 reads CASSADRSNQPQHF. The CDR3 region has the DNA TGTGCCAGCAGCGCGGACAGAAGCAATCAGCCCCAGCATTTT.

As to this clone: The germline gene is not matched at one end of the junction; a read error may be the cause. The chain recombines TRBV7-7 with TRBJ2-1, with D possibly TRBD2 on 5 matching bases. The germline gives CDR1 SSHAT, CDR2 FNYEAQ (reference sequence). The CDR3 is made up of 13 amino acids. CDR3 sequence reads: CASSLALYNEQFF. CDR3 nucleotides: TGTGCTAGCAGCTTAGCGTTATACAATGAGCAGTTCTTC.

The chain links TRBV5-1 to TRBJ1-3; D possibly corresponds to TRBD1 (6 bases). The CDR3 covers 17 residues. Germline-derived CDR1 and CDR2 are SGHRS and YFSETQ. Trimming pared 0 bases from V and 3 bases from J, leaving 16 bases between. The chain's CDR3 is CASSLARDTGHGNTIYF. CDR3 coding DNA: TGCGCCAGCAGCTTGGCCCGGGACACCGGACATGGAAACACCATATATTTT.

The rearrangement links TRBV6-6 to TRBJ2-3; possible D gene TRBD2, 6 bases. The CDR3 totals 15 residues. Deletions cut 2 bases from V and 8 bases from J, with 17 bases between. The germline gives CDR1 MNHNY, CDR2 SVGAGI (reference sequence). CDR3 residues: CASSYGEALLGTQYF. CDR3 coding DNA: TGTGCCAGCAGTTACGGGGAGGCCCTATTGGGTACGCAGTATTTT.

This chain links TRBV10-2 with TRBJ2-2; 11 nucleotides match TRBD2. The germline V gene encodes CDR1 WSHSY and CDR2 SAAADI. V shed 6 bases, J shed 5 bases, and the junction held 8 bases outside the gene matches. The CDR3 spans 16 residues. CDR3 loop: CASSFSGGAGTGELFF. The CDR3 bases are TGCGCCAGCAGCTTTAGCGGGGGGGCTGGGACCGGGGAGCTGTTTTTT.

This clone was seen a single time. The gene calls are TRBV7-9 and TRBJ1-2; a weak D match, TRBD1 (6 bases). Germline CDR1 SEHNR, CDR2 FQNEAQ (reference sequence). The CDR3 has 15 amino acids. Between the trimmed V and J ends, which lost 3 bases and 5 bases, there was a span of 16 bases. CDR3 residues: CASSFGTGIGYGYTF. CDR3 nucleotides: TGTGCCAGCAGCTTTGGCACAGGGATTGGGTATGGCTACACCTTC.

About this clone: The sample holds other DNA sequences that translate to the same CDR3. The genes are TRBV30 and TRBJ2-3, with D perhaps TRBD1 or TRBD2 (5 bases each). Germline V CDR1 and CDR2: GTSNPN, SVGIG (reference sequence). CDR3 length: 12 amino acids. Trimming shortened V by 3 bases and J by 1 base, and 5 bases separated the two germline ends. The DNA of the CDR3 is TGTGCCTGGAGGGGGGGCACAGATACGCAGTATTTT. Its translation: CAWRGGTDTQYF.

The chain couples TRBV7-9 to TRBJ1-1; D might be TRBD1 (5 bases). The V gene's germline CDR1 is SEHNR and CDR2 FQNEAQ (reference sequence). This CDR3 is 15 amino acids long. V gave up 1 base and J gave up 5 bases, with 14 bases separating them. The CDR3 DNA reads as TGTGCCAGCAGCTTAGATCTGGGGACGGTAACTGAAGCTTTCTTT. Its translation is CASSLDLGTVTEAFF.

The CDR3: CASSPSQFQFYEQYF. In nucleotides, the CDR3 is TGTGCCAGCAGCCCCTCCCAGTTCCAGTTTTACGAGCAGTACTTC. The chain is built from TRBV9 and TRBJ2-7; D gene ambiguous. Between the trimmed V and J ends, which lost 4 bases and 4 bases, there was a span of 18 bases. This CDR3 contains 15 residues. Germline lookup yields CDR1 SGDLS and CDR2 YYNGEE.

For this clone: At one end, the junction sequence differs from germline, possibly due to a read error. CDR3 sequence (DNA): TGTGCTAGCAGCTTACGCCCGGGCAATGAGCAGTTCTTC. Translation gives CASSLRPGNEQFF. V and J are TRBV7-7 and TRBJ2-1; D gene ambiguous. This CDR3 spans 13 amino acids. From germline, CDR1 is SSHAT and CDR2 FNYEAQ (reference sequence).

A word on this clone: Sequence at one end of the junction differs from germline and may be a read error. CDR3 sequence reads: CASSPAGAYGQYF. Written as DNA, the CDR3 is TGTGCCAGCAGTCCCGCAGGGGCCTACGGGCAGTACTTC. The chain is built from TRBV6-1 and TRBJ2-7; TRBD1 is a possible D gene (6 bases). CDR3 length: 13 residues. The germline V gene encodes CDR1 MNHNS and CDR2 SASEGT.

This clone was observed a few times. The rearrangement uses TRBV4-1 and TRBJ1-2; D gene unclear. Per germline, CDR1 MGHRA and CDR2 YSYEKL. CDR3 length equals 14 residues. Trimming pared 1 base from V and 4 bases from J, leaving 10 bases between. The CDR3 DNA reads TGCGCCAGCAGCCAAGTTACCCCTTCCTATGGCTACACCTTC. Translation: CASSQVTPSYGYTF.

The chain uses TRBV6-5 and TRBJ1-1, with 7 bases fitting TRBD1. With 4 bases clipped from V and 4 bases from J, the junction kept 12 bases outside the gene matches. In germline, CDR1 is MNHEY, CDR2 SVGAGI. This CDR3 region has 16 residues. DNA for the CDR3: TGTGCCAGCAGTTTAGAGGGGGCGACCCTCCTCACTGAAGCTTTCTTT. Residues: CASSLEGATLLTEAFF.

In this sample, this clone turned up many times. Sequence at one end of the junction differs from germline and may be a read error. V and J are TRBV5-1 and TRBJ1-2; the D is unclear. CDR1 is SGHRS and CDR2 is YFSETQ in the germline V gene. The CDR3 has 13 residues. DNA for the CDR3: TGCGCCAGCGGCTTAGTCTGGGACTATGGCTACACCTTC. The encoded protein is CASGLVWDYGYTF.

The genes are TRBV10-2 and TRBJ1-6; 10 nucleotides match TRBD1. The germline V gene encodes CDR1 WSHSY and CDR2 SAAADI. The CDR3 consists of 17 residues. The junction had 6 bases not matched to a gene; V was cut back by 3 bases and J by 4 bases. This CDR3 is CASSDLRDRGYNSPLHF. The DNA for the CDR3 is TGCGCCAGCAGTGACCTCCGGGACAGGGGTTATAATTCACCCCTCCACTTT.

The V and J genes are TRBV7-2 and TRBJ2-1, with a tentative D call TRBD2 (5 bases). The germline gives CDR1 SGHTA, CDR2 FQGNSA. The CDR3 is 12 residues long. Trimming pared 5 bases from V and 8 bases from J, leaving 10 bases between. CDR3 residues: CASSPAGDEQFF. CDR3 nucleotides: TGTGCCAGCAGCCCAGCCGGGGATGAGCAGTTCTTC.

The chain recombines TRBV30 with TRBJ2-1, with D possibly being TRBD2 (5 bases). Germline assignment: CDR1 GTSNPN and CDR2 SVGIG (reference sequence). Trimming pared 0 bases from V and 10 bases from J, leaving 13 bases between. This CDR3 spans 13 amino acids. For the CDR3, the DNA is TGTGCCTGGAGTGTATGGGCCGGCGGGGAGCAGTTCTTC. It specifies CAWSVWAGGEQFF.

This clone was counted once. The chain links TRBV2 to TRBJ1-2; D is possibly TRBD1 (5 bases). Trimming took 7 bases from V and 3 from J, leaving 15 bases between them. Germline CDR1 and CDR2: SNHLY and FYNNEI. CDR3 length: 14 amino acids. CDR3 sequence reads: CASNQRGTHYGYTF. DNA of the CDR3: TGTGCCAGCAACCAACGCGGGACCCACTATGGCTACACCTTC.